These 26 T cell receptor beta chains were all obtained from the same sample, sequenced in a study of cytomegalovirus exposure and HLA in healthy donors. Sequencing used immunoSEQ multiplex PCR; TCRdb keeps in-frame clones, though not all of them. The sample gives some 120,000 clones, 85% to 95% of which show up once; 1% to 1.5% is in the top ten. The sample consisted of PBMCs. These receptors were obtained from a woman aged 18-30 years in good health and CMV-seronegative.

This clone was counted a few times. This sequence joins TRBV30 and TRBJ2-3, with TRBD1 matching over 7 bases. V gave up 5 bases and J gave up 2 bases; unmatched junction bases: 10. Looked up from germline, CDR1 is GTSNPN and CDR2 is SVGIG (reference sequence). The CDR3 is made up of 15 amino acids. The CDR3 region has the DNA TGTGCCTGGGGTTTTAACAGGGGTTTCACAGATACGCAGTATTTT. This gives the protein CAWGFNRGFTDTQYF. Full variable domain (missing parts from reference TRBV30 and TRBJ2-3): SQTIHQWPATLVQPVGSPLSLECTVEGTSNPNLYWYRQAAGRGLQLLFYSVGIGQISSEVPQNLSASRPQDRQFILSSKKLLLSDSGFYLCAWGFNRGFTDTQYFGPGTRLTVL.

The CDR3 here is CASSSEPWTGGTEAFF. The CDR3 bases are TGCGCCAGCAGCTCCGAGCCCTGGACAGGGGGCACTGAAGCTTTCTTT. This rearrangement joins TRBV5-1 to TRBJ1-1; 10 bases are shared with TRBD1. V was clipped by 3 bases and J by 4 bases; unmatched bases: 9. Germline V gene data show CDR1 as SGHRS and CDR2 as YFSETQ. There are 16 residues in the CDR3.

The genes are TRBV7-9 and TRBJ1-5; no reliable D call. There are 12 residues in the CDR3. The germline V and J ends were trimmed by 5 bases and 5 bases, with 7 bases remaining between them. The germline V gene has CDR1 SEHNR and CDR2 FQNEAQ (reference sequence). As DNA, the CDR3 is TGTGCCAGCAGCCGAGAGTATCAGCCCCAGCATTTT. Protein sequence: CASSREYQPQHF.

The chain carries TRBV4-1 and TRBJ1-1, with D possibly matching TRBD1 (6 bases). The CDR3 spans 15 residues. V was trimmed by 1 base and J by 6 bases, leaving 15 bases between them. CDR1 and CDR2 (germline): MGHRA, YSYEKL. The CDR3 nucleotides read TGCGCCAGCAGCCAAGGGGGGCCAGTATTCGCTGAAGCTTTCTTT. Translated, it gives CASSQGGPVFAEAFF.

The chain uses TRBV28 and TRBJ1-1; D unclear. Germline assignment: CDR1 MDHEN and CDR2 SYDVKM. The CDR3 length is 19 residues. Trimming stripped 6 bases from V and 0 bases from J, with 26 bases between. The CDR3 DNA sequence: TGTGCCAGCAGCCTACACCTAACCGCCTTCGGCGGATTGAACACTGAAGCTTTCTTT. It translates to CASSLHLTAFGGLNTEAFF.

This chain connects TRBV4-1 to TRBJ1-5, with no clear D. V was trimmed by 4 bases and J by 0 bases, leaving 10 bases between them. The V gene's germline CDR1 is MGHRA and CDR2 YSYEKL. The length of the CDR3 is 15 residues. CDR3 protein: CASSPYQDSNQPQHF. The CDR3 DNA reads as TGCGCCAGCAGCCCCTATCAGGATAGCAATCAGCCCCAGCATTTT.

This chain uses TRBV18 with TRBJ1-3; D is uncertain. CDR1 is KGHSH, CDR2 LQKENI, per germline. The CDR3 extends over 16 amino acids. The ends were cut back, 6 bases at V and 0 bases at J, with 15 bases in the middle. The CDR3 region has the DNA TGTGCCAGCTCGACCGGAGCAACTGACTCTGGAAACACCATATATTTT. Its translation: CASSTGATDSGNTIYF.

This clone has a single count. The CDR3 reads CASSQGDYGEKLFF. The CDR3 DNA follows: TGTGCCAGCAGTCAAGGGGACTACGGTGAAAAACTGTTTTTT. The V and J genes are TRBV27 and TRBJ1-4; D possibly corresponds to TRBD1 (5 bases). V was clipped by 5 bases and J by 7 bases, with 14 bases between them. Germline V gene data show CDR1 as MNHEY and CDR2 as SMNVEV (reference sequence). The CDR3 sequence is 14 residues long.

The V and J genes are TRBV19 and TRBJ2-7; 8 nucleotides align to TRBD2. CDR1 is LNHDA, CDR2 SQIVND, per germline (reference sequence). There are 14 residues in the CDR3. After removal of 6 bases from V and 3 bases from J, the junction contained 7 bases not matched to a gene. The CDR3 nucleotides are TGTGCCAGTAGCCCGTCGCTAGCGGGCTACGAGCAGTACTTC. It translates to CASSPSLAGYEQYF.

This rearrangement joins TRBV2 to TRBJ1-2, with D maybe TRBD1 (5 bases). The CDR3 runs to 13 residues. V lost 7 bases, J lost 4 bases, and 13 bases lay in between. Per germline, CDR1 SNHLY and CDR2 FYNNEI. CDR3 sequence reads: CASIQDIGYGYTF. The CDR3 bases are TGTGCCAGCATTCAGGACATTGGCTATGGCTACACCTTC.

This clone appeared a single time. CDR3 sequence (DNA): TGTGCCAGCACCCCGGGGAACGGGAGGGGGGCGGAGCAGTACTTC. The encoded protein is CASTPGNGRGAEQYF. J is TRBJ2-7 and V is TRBV6-1, with 8 bases lining up with TRBD2. Germline assignment: CDR1 MNHNS and CDR2 SASEGT. The CDR3 loop spans 15 amino acids. V was clipped by 7 bases and J by 7 bases; unmatched bases: 15.

The V call is TRBV29-1, the J call TRBJ2-3; D unresolved. The V and J ends lost 4 bases and 0 bases respectively, with 8 bases between them. This CDR3 has 13 residues. CDR1 and CDR2 (germline): SQVTM, ANQGSEA. The CDR3 DNA reads as TGCAGCGTTGTGAGAACTAGCACAGATACGCAGTATTTT. Amino acid sequence: CSVVRTSTDTQYF.

The chain recombines TRBV7-9 with TRBJ2-2, with TRBD2 as a possible D gene (5 bases). V was pared by 5 bases and J by 3 bases, with 10 bases between. The CDR3 is made up of 14 amino acids. The V gene's germline CDR1 is SEHNR and CDR2 FQNEAQ (reference sequence). The CDR3 spells CASSQEADTGELFF. The CDR3 coding sequence is TGTGCCAGCAGCCAGGAGGCGGACACCGGGGAGCTGTTTTTT.

This clone appeared a single time. V usage is TRBV10-3 and J usage is TRBJ1-3; unclear D gene. The length of the CDR3 is 13 residues. The germline V gene has CDR1 ENHRY and CDR2 SYGVKD. V lost 6 bases and J 0 bases, leaving 6 bases between the germline ends. The CDR3 nucleotides read TGTGCCATCAGGCAGTCCTCTGGAAACACCATATATTTT. Translating gives CAIRQSSGNTIYF.

For this clone: The sample contains more than one DNA sequence encoding this CDR3. This rearrangement joins TRBV28 to TRBJ1-2, with a possible D match to TRBD1 (5 bases). Trimming took 3 bases from V and 2 from J, leaving 10 bases between them. Germline V gives CDR1 MDHEN, CDR2 SYDVKM. This CDR3 spans 14 amino acids. The CDR3 here is CASSFLEGNYGYTF. CDR3 coding DNA: TGTGCCAGCAGTTTTTTGGAGGGGAACTATGGCTACACCTTC.

This sequence joins TRBV18 and TRBJ1-6; D might be TRBD1 (5 bases). V lost 3 bases and J 7 bases, leaving 16 bases between the germline ends. Germline V gene data show CDR1 as KGHSH and CDR2 as LQKENI. The CDR3 extends over 16 amino acids. CDR3 DNA sequence: TGTGCCAGCTCACCTTCCCAGGGCGCGAGGAATTCACCCCTCCACTTT. As protein: CASSPSQGARNSPLHF.

The chain couples TRBV6-1 to TRBJ2-3; 9 nucleotides align to TRBD2. Germline CDR1 MNHNS, CDR2 SASEGT. CDR3 length equals 14 residues. Germline trimming cut 8 bases from V and 3 bases from J; bases unmatched to any gene: 6. CDR3: CASGGREGTDTQYF. As DNA, the CDR3 is TGTGCCAGCGGCGGGCGGGAGGGAACAGATACGCAGTATTTT.

The chain employs TRBV18 and TRBJ1-2, with 8 bases lining up with TRBD1. The CDR3 contains 14 residues. CDR1 and CDR2 (germline): KGHSH, LQKENI. J gave up 6 bases and V 3 bases, and 6 bases lay outside the gene matches. CDR3: CASSPSTGADGYTF. In DNA form, the CDR3 reads TGTGCCAGCTCACCCTCGACAGGGGCTGATGGCTACACCTTC.

This chain joins TRBV6-1 and TRBJ1-1; TRBD1 matches at 8 bases. This CDR3 has 15 residues. V dropped 6 bases and J dropped 1; count of bases not matched to a gene: 7. The germline CDR1 and CDR2 sequences are MNHNS and SASEGT. CDR3 sequence: CASSTGGVKNTEAFF. The DNA for the CDR3 is TGTGCCAGCAGCACAGGGGGAGTAAAGAACACTGAAGCTTTCTTT.

As regards this clone: Other nucleotide sequences from this sample produce the same CDR3. This chain links TRBV5-1 with TRBJ1-2, with a tentative D call TRBD1 (6 bases). CDR3 length equals 14 residues. CDR1 SGHRS and CDR2 YFSETQ come from the germline V gene. Trimming shortened V by 3 bases and J by 4 bases, and 13 bases separated the two germline ends. CDR3 coding DNA: TGCGCCAGCAGCTCACCGGGACACCCCTATGGCTACACCTTC. Translation: CASSSPGHPYGYTF. The full variable domain, rest sourced from reference TRBV5-1 and TRBJ1-2, is KAGVTQTPRYLIKTRGQQVTLSCSPISGHRSVSWYQQTPGQGLQFLFEYFSETQRNKGNFPGRFSGRQFSNSRSEMNVSTLELGDSALYLCASSSPGHPYGYTFGSGTRLTVV.

The chain employs TRBV9 and TRBJ2-1; D perhaps matches TRBD2 (7 bases). CDR1 is SGDLS, CDR2 YYNGEE, per germline. V lost 3 bases and J lost 0, with 16 bases in between. CDR3 length: 17 amino acids. Here the CDR3 reads CASSAVGGDFSYNEQFF. CDR3 bases: TGTGCCAGCAGCGCCGTAGGGGGGGATTTCTCCTACAATGAGCAGTTCTTC.

This chain links TRBV6-1 with TRBJ1-3; D is undetermined. The CDR3 is 17 amino acids. Germline values: CDR1 MNHNS, CDR2 SASEGT. Trimming cost V 4 bases and J 0 bases, with 16 bases left between them. The CDR3: CASSGRGATYSGNTIYF. The CDR3 nucleotides are TGTGCCAGCAGTGGTCGTGGAGCGACCTACTCTGGAAACACCATATATTTT.

The genes are TRBV6-6 and TRBJ2-7; perhaps TRBD2 as D (6 bases). Trimming cost V 0 bases and J 3 bases, with 15 bases left between them. The CDR3 covers 16 residues. Germline V gene lookup returns CDR1 MNHNY and CDR2 SVGAGI (reference sequence). The CDR3 bases are TGTGCCAGCAGTTACTCGACGGGAGTAAATAACTACGAGCAGTACTTC. Translating it yields CASSYSTGVNNYEQYF.

This clone was found once. This sequence joins TRBV5-1 and TRBJ2-1, with unresolved D. The V gene lost 0 bases and the J gene lost 5 bases, with 18 bases spanning the gap. The CDR3 runs 17 residues. Germline assignment: CDR1 SGHRS and CDR2 YFSETQ. The CDR3 protein is CASSLVLYGGTDNEQFF. The CDR3 DNA is TGCGCCAGCAGCTTGGTTCTGTACGGCGGTACGGACAATGAGCAGTTCTTC.

The CDR3 loop reads CASSEYLGGSYEQYF. In DNA form, the CDR3 reads TGCGCCAGCAGTGAGTACTTAGGGGGCTCCTACGAGCAGTACTTC. The chain uses TRBV10-1 and TRBJ2-7; D may be TRBD1 (6 bases). Trimming removed 1 base from V and 0 bases from J, with 10 bases in between. CDR1 WNHNN and CDR2 SYGVQD come from the germline V gene (reference sequence). CDR3 length: 15 amino acids.

This chain uses TRBV5-1 with TRBJ1-5, with 7 positions matching TRBD1. CDR1 and CDR2 from the germline V gene are SGHRS and YFSETQ. CDR3 length equals 18 residues. V lost 1 base, J lost 8 bases, and 18 bases stayed unmatched. The CDR3 region has the DNA TGCGCCAGCAGCTTGCGATTTCAGGAGACAGGGCGCACGGAGCCCCAGCATTTT. Translated: CASSLRFQETGRTEPQHF.